A single sample gave rise to the 17 T cell receptor beta chains below, sequenced in a study of blood T cell repertoires in COVID-19. Clones were sequenced by immunoSEQ multiplex PCR, and TCRdb holds only the in-frame ones, with some missing. The sample has about 200,000 clones, around 90% seen once. Sequenced input: peripheral blood. These receptors were collected from a man aged 55 to 70 who had recovered from COVID-19.

The rearrangement links TRBV7-8 to TRBJ1-1, with 8 bases that match TRBD1. Losses at the gene ends were 5 bases for V and 8 bases for J; bases not matched to a gene: 13. The germline gives CDR1 SGHVS, CDR2 FQNEAQ. This CDR3 contains 15 residues. Here the CDR3 reads CASSLVQGVEGEAFF. CDR3 bases: TGTGCCAGCAGCCTAGTACAGGGGGTGGAGGGGGAAGCTTTCTTT.

The chain employs TRBV19 and TRBJ1-2, with D uncertain. V lost 3 bases to trimming and J lost 4 bases, with 3 bases between them. This CDR3 has 11 residues. CDR1 LNHDA and CDR2 SQIVND come from the germline V gene (reference sequence). The chain's CDR3 is CASSMRYGYTF. The CDR3 DNA reads TGTGCCAGTAGTATGCGCTATGGCTACACCTTC.

The genes are TRBV9 and TRBJ2-3; D perhaps matches TRBD2 (6 bases). Between the trimmed V and J ends, which lost 0 bases and 5 bases, there was a span of 13 bases. Germline CDR1 is SGDLS and CDR2 is YYNGEE. The CDR3 has 15 residues. DNA for the CDR3: TGTGCCAGCAGCGTAGTAACCGCGGGGATAGATACGCAGTATTTT. As protein: CASSVVTAGIDTQYF.

The V and J genes are TRBV30 and TRBJ1-6, with D tentatively TRBD1 (5 bases). V shed 5 bases and J shed 0 bases, with 8 bases lying between them. CDR3 length: 14 residues. Germline assignment: CDR1 GTSNPN and CDR2 SVGIG (reference sequence). The CDR3 sequence is CAWQGSSYNSPLHF. The CDR3 nucleotides are TGTGCCTGGCAGGGAAGCTCCTATAATTCACCCCTCCACTTT.

This chain uses TRBV7-8 with TRBJ1-5; possible D gene TRBD1, 6 bases. The V and J ends lost 1 base and 7 bases respectively, with 14 bases between them. Germline values: CDR1 SGHVS, CDR2 FQNEAQ. This CDR3 is built from 15 residues. This CDR3 reads CASSLDSGARQPQHF. The CDR3 nucleotides read TGTGCCAGCAGCTTAGATTCAGGGGCTCGGCAGCCCCAGCATTTT.

V usage is TRBV4-1 and J usage is TRBJ1-6; a possible D gene is TRBD1 (6 bases). Germline V gene data show CDR1 as MGHRA and CDR2 as YSYEKL. V gave up 0 bases and J gave up 10 bases, with 13 bases separating them. The length of the CDR3 is 15 residues. In nucleotides, the CDR3 is TGCGCCAGCAGCCAAGAGGGGGGGCAGAAATCACCCCTCCACTTT. This sequence encodes CASSQEGGQKSPLHF.

This chain connects TRBV19 to TRBJ2-1, with a weak D call TRBD1 (5 bases). The CDR3 consists of 13 residues. Trimming removed 7 bases from V and 9 bases from J, with 16 bases in between. CDR1 and CDR2 (germline): LNHDA, SQIVND (reference sequence). As DNA, the CDR3 is TGTGCCAGTACCCAGGGATGGGCGAGTGAGCAGTTCTTC. Amino acid sequence: CASTQGWASEQFF.

This clone appeared once. The chain employs TRBV27 and TRBJ2-7; 7 bases align to TRBD2. Trimming cost V 7 bases and J 7 bases; bases outside gene matches: 10. CDR1 is MNHEY and CDR2 is SMNVEV in the germline V gene (reference sequence). The CDR3 covers 13 residues. The CDR3 DNA sequence: TGTGCCAGCACCCGGGCGGGAGCATCGGAGCAGTACTTC. Translating gives CASTRAGASEQYF.

The chain couples TRBV11-3 to TRBJ1-2; D is undetermined. The germline gives CDR1 SGHNT, CDR2 YENEEA. This CDR3 has 12 amino acids. Trimming took off 2 bases at V and 5 bases at J, with 6 bases between the two ends. CDR3 bases: TGTGCCAGCAGCTTAAACTCTTATGGCTACACCTTC. Encoded protein: CASSLNSYGYTF.

This chain uses TRBV28 with TRBJ2-2; TRBD2 might be the D (6 bases). The ends were cut back, 6 bases at V and 4 bases at J, with 18 bases in the middle. CDR1 is MDHEN and CDR2 is SYDVKM in the germline V gene. There are 16 residues in the CDR3. The CDR3 DNA is TGTGCCAGCAGAACCCACGGGGGAGCGGGCACCGGGGAGCTGTTTTTT. Residues: CASRTHGGAGTGELFF.

This CDR3 is CASSKGGAGEQYF. CDR3 sequence (DNA): TGTGCCAGCTCGAAAGGGGGGGCTGGCGAGCAGTACTTC. V and J are TRBV5-4 and TRBJ2-7; D may be TRBD2 (7 bases). The germline V gene encodes CDR1 SGHNT and CDR2 YYREEE (reference sequence). This CDR3 spans 13 amino acids. The V end was cut by 7 bases, the J end by 6 bases, with 17 bases between. The variable domain in full, with the rest retrieved from reference TRBV5-4 and TRBJ2-7, is ETGVTQSPTHLIKTRGQQVTLRCSSQSGHNTVSWYQQALGQGPQFIFQYYREEENGRGNFPPRFSGLQFPNYSSELNVNALELDDSALYLCASSKGGAGEQYFGPGTRLTVT.

In this sample, this clone turned up once. The chain is built from TRBV19 and TRBJ1-1, with 9 positions matching TRBD1. V was pared by 7 bases and J by 9 bases, with 12 bases of the junction left unmatched. Germline values: CDR1 LNHDA, CDR2 SQIVND (reference sequence). The CDR3 has 14 amino acids. The CDR3 sequence: CASTLQGASGKAFF. Written as DNA, the CDR3 is TGTGCCAGTACCCTACAGGGGGCGTCAGGCAAAGCTTTCTTT.

By sample fraction, this clone is medium-sized. The J gene is TRBJ2-7, the V gene TRBV4-1; D is unresolved. V was shortened by 0 bases and J by 1 base, with 10 bases between the two germline ends. The CDR3 runs to 15 residues. Germline-derived CDR1 and CDR2 are MGHRA and YSYEKL. The CDR3 protein is CASSQDQWPSYEQYF. The CDR3 DNA follows: TGCGCCAGCAGCCAAGATCAGTGGCCATCCTACGAGCAGTACTTC.

V and J are TRBV10-3 and TRBJ2-5; 9 nucleotides agree with TRBD1. This CDR3 contains 15 residues. Germline V gene data show CDR1 as ENHRY and CDR2 as SYGVKD. After removal of 0 bases from V and 4 bases from J, the junction contained 3 bases not matched to a gene. The CDR3: CAISESGTGRETQYF. The CDR3 DNA is TGTGCCATCAGTGAGTCGGGGACAGGGCGAGAGACCCAGTACTTC.

V and J are TRBV29-1 and TRBJ2-7, with TRBD1 as a possible D gene (5 bases). V lost 4 bases, J lost 0 bases, and 13 bases lay in between. Looked up from germline, CDR1 is SQVTM and CDR2 is ANQGSEA. This CDR3 has 14 amino acids. CDR3 bases: TGCAGCGTTGCGCCGACAGCTTCCTCCTACGAGCAGTACTTC. As protein: CSVAPTASSYEQYF.

The chain is built from TRBV5-3 and TRBJ1-5; D is ambiguous. TRBV5-3 is an ORF for which the function is uncertain. This CDR3 has 11 residues. The V end was cut by 7 bases, the J end by 9 bases, with 11 bases between. Written as DNA, the CDR3 is TGTGCCAGAGAGACTTCGGGGCCCCAGCATTTT. Translating gives CARETSGPQHF.

This clone has more than one count but fewer than ten. The CDR3 protein is CASSLVAGGGSPLHF. CDR3 nucleotides: TGTGCCAGCAGCTTAGTTGCAGGTGGAGGCTCACCCCTCCACTTT. V gene TRBV7-2 combines with J gene TRBJ1-6; D unclear. V lost 1 base to trimming and J lost 10 bases, with 14 bases between them. The CDR3 is made up of 15 amino acids. Germline CDR1 and CDR2: SGHTA and FQGNSA.